This entry describes one T cell receptor (beta chain). The CDR3 runs to 13 residues. Germline-derived CDR1 and CDR2 are SNHLY and FYNNEI. With 5 bases removed from V and 5 bases from J, the gap between germline ends came to 9 bases. These data belong to a study of blood T cell repertoires in COVID-19. Background on the study: Sites in the United States, Italy and Spain provided acute and convalescent COVID-19 samples. T cells, B-cell-depleted T cells, or PBMCs supplied cDNA or gDNA.

The table came from immunoSEQ multiplex PCR; TCRdb's copy has only in-frame clones and leaves some out. The sample carries some 350,000 clones, approximately 86% recorded once. The sequenced sample was peripheral blood. This chain links TRBV2 with TRBJ2-2; possible D gene TRBD1, 5 bases. This clonotype was sampled from a human donor in a cohort sampled during active COVID-19. This CDR3 reads CASSKDTTGELFF. The DNA of the CDR3 is TGTGCCAGCAGTAAGGACACGACCGGGGAGCTGTTTTTT.